This note documents a single T cell receptor (beta chain) sequence. Its recognized antigen is unknown. No base-level quality is on record; no much larger clone is a single base apart. These data are taken from a study of shared clonotypes between healthy human individuals (dated by TCRdb to about 2020). Turning to the overall study: The cohort included three men and a couple of women between 18 and 49 years of age. For each donor, CD4 naive and CD4 memory were each run on three plates, CD8 naive on two plates, and CD8 memory on one plate. To estimate repertoire size and how much clonotype sharing occurs between individuals, the study deeply sequenced the blood TCR repertoires of several healthy adults. To increase sequencing depth and limit assay-specific biases, different laboratories used diverse techniques to prepare libraries and sequence TCR repertoires. Per donor, leukapheresis produced somewhere between about 0.9 and 9 billion PBMCs.

Donors were healthy HIV-negative adults with no recently reported acute infections or vaccinations. Every donor was a Caucasian adult living in Nashville, Tennessee, USA. CD4+ T cells were enriched through magnetic negative selection, after which naive cells were positively selected on CD45RA and the remaining negative fraction served as the memory subset. Blood was obtained by leukapheresis, after which PBMCs were separated by Ficoll-Histopaque density gradient centrifugation and cryopreserved in liquid nitrogen vapor phase. Analytical flow cytometry was used to check the purity and quantity of every magnetically sorted T cell population. Genomic DNA was isolated from every sorted fraction and measured by UV absorbance on a Nanodrop 2000c. The CDR3, from cysteine to phenylalanine, totals 11 residues. Solely the CDR3 DNA is kept, with 33 bases framed from the first base. CDR1 and CDR2 were assigned from the germline V gene (reference sequence) as DFQATT and SNEGSKA. Trimming takes 3 bases from V and 7 bases from J, and the germline ends sit 6 bases apart.

Using the deep immunoSEQ assay, multiplex PCR amplified TCR CDR3 regions from genomic DNA. For each cell subset, the extracted genomic DNA was distributed evenly across all wells of several immunoSEQ 96-well plates, and each plate served as one replicate. For sorted subsets, each replicate PCR was loaded with approximately 200 ng genomic DNA, equivalent to about 30,000 T cell genomes. Purified libraries were measured with a Qubit 3.0 fluorometer, size-checked on a Bioanalyzer 2100, and measured again with the KAPA Library Quantification kit. A separate single-read 150-cycle Illumina NextSeq 550 flow cell was used to sequence each immunoSEQ 96-well plate. As for how the authors treated the data: Because the immunoSEQ output held only junctional sequences and lacked quality scores, the filtering could not match the filtering applied to full-length reads. To assign V/J genes and CDR3, sequences were annotated against IMGT germline references using PyIR, a Python wrapper for IgBLAST v1.9. Reads with weak V/J assignments (E-value above 1e-6), missing CDR3, stop codons, out-of-frame junctions, or ambiguous translated residues were removed. A V3J clonotype was defined by an identical inferred V gene, J gene, and CDR3 amino acid sequence. To compute the percentage overlap between repertoires, the number of shared unique clonotypes was divided by the size of the smaller repertoire. Three approaches were used to assess repertoire richness: RTK rarefaction, the Chao1 estimator, and Recon v2.1 estimates of unobserved clonotypes. Generation probabilities were computed with OLGA for all TCRbeta clonotypes obtained by the gDNA method from several donors. Imported from immuneACCESS, the table was reduced by TCRdb to in-frame sequences with V and J called. These copies leave out some clones; in studies compared against another copy, an unresolved V gene accounts for under half, and the cause of the remainder is not known. V and J calls plus clone size are reproduced from that table; the DNA served to infer D and trimming. Recorded for this sample are hundreds of thousands of clones; roughly 72% of them occurred a single time. The biggest ten clones account for under 2% of the sample.

General findings and caveats noted by the study authors: Incomplete sequencing was indicated by rarefaction of sorted-subset datasets, despite the large sequencing depth. Compared with non-shared clonotypes, the clonotypes found in all four sorted-subset donors had higher generation probabilities. The small number of donors limited the genetic and exposure-history diversity represented. Approximately 5% of naive CD4, 3.5% of naive CD8, 2.3% of memory CD4, and 0.35% to 0.4% of memory CD8 clonotypes were shared across a handful of donors. Based on pairwise subsampling, the degree of clonotype sharing among donors was expected to be affected by sequencing depth. Sampling was limited to blood, and TCR repertoires in tissue likely differ from TCR repertoires in blood. Naive subsets generally had larger estimated clonotype richness than memory subsets did.

Here the chain combines TRBV20-1 and TRBJ1-4, with the D segment identity uncertain. This sequence was found in a woman in her 30s in good health. The material sequenced was memory CD4+ T cells sorted from blood. Reading the label with the study, this specimen's cell subset or site is: CD45RA-negative fraction. The CDR3 protein is CSARRVEKLFF. The DNA sequence is given as TGCAGTGCTAGGAGGGTTGAAAAACTGTTTTTT.